The 24 T cell receptor beta chains listed next were all sequenced from one sample in a study of CXCR3 chemokines and chemotherapy response in bladder cancer. TCRdb passed the PCR reads through MiXCR, listing each CDR3 protein once. This table holds 12,000 or so distinct CDR3 sequences, about an eighth found once. Sampling was done from a patient whose treatment included neoadjuvant chemotherapy. The receptors here all came from a human donor with bladder cancer that did not respond to neoadjuvant chemotherapy.

In its sample, this clonotype is medium-sized (0.01 to 0.1%). The CDR3 reads CSAEGGTPYEQYF. CDR3 DNA sequence: TGCAGCGCGGAGGGGGGGACCCCCTACGAGCAGTACTTC. The chain uses TRBV29-1 and TRBJ2-7; TRBD2 might be the D (7 bases). The germline V gene has CDR1 SQVTM and CDR2 ANQGSEA. CDR3 size: 13 residues. V lost 7 bases to trimming and J lost 2 bases, with 15 bases between them.

Details on this clonotype: A single base separates this from a much larger clone, so it may be a read error. The V and J genes are TRBV18 and TRBJ2-2; 8 bases fit TRBD1. Germline-derived CDR1 and CDR2 are KGHSH and LQKENI. This CDR3 spans 15 amino acids. CDR3 loop: CVSSPATGDTGELFF. CDR3 in DNA: TGTGTCAGCTCACCAGCGACAGGGGACACCGGGGAGCTGTTTTTT.

The genes are TRBV6-1 and TRBJ2-5, with TRBD2 identical over 13 bases. The CDR3 is 16 residues long. V dropped 5 bases and J dropped 5; count of bases not matched to a gene: 8. Germline CDR1 is MNHNS and CDR2 is SASEGT. CDR3 protein: CASSHGLAGVPETQYF. The DNA for the CDR3 is TGTGCCAGCAGTCATGGACTAGCGGGAGTCCCGGAGACCCAGTACTTC.

This clonotype was recorded many times. V and J are TRBV18 and TRBJ1-6; 10 bases agree with TRBD1. Trimming at V came to 3 bases and at J to 8 bases, leaving 4 bases not matched to a gene. CDR3 length equals 15 residues. The germline V gene has CDR1 KGHSH and CDR2 LQKENI. The CDR3 region is CASSPAGTGDSPLHF. The CDR3 DNA reads as TGTGCCAGCTCACCTGCCGGGACAGGGGATTCACCCCTCCACTTT.

A few counts support this clonotype. The chain combines TRBV4-1 with TRBJ2-3; TRBD2 aligns across 8 bases. After removal of 3 bases from V and 2 bases from J, the junction contained 4 bases not matched to a gene. The CDR3 extends over 15 amino acids. Germline V lookup: CDR1 MGHRA, CDR2 YSYEKL. CDR3 amino acids: CASSQLAGNTDTQYF. DNA of the CDR3: TGCGCCAGCAGCCAGTTAGCGGGGAACACAGATACGCAGTATTTT.

The J gene is TRBJ2-1, the V gene TRBV20-1; either TRBD1 or TRBD2 may supply D (6 bases each). Germline V CDR1 and CDR2: DFQATT, SNEGSKA (reference sequence). The CDR3 is made up of 15 amino acids. The V and J ends lost 0 bases and 4 bases respectively, with 13 bases between them. The CDR3 region is CSAREIRRGYNEQFF. In nucleotides, the CDR3 is TGCAGTGCTAGAGAGATAAGGAGGGGGTACAATGAGCAGTTCTTC.

This clonotype was detected ten times or more. The chain has TRBV6-6 and TRBJ1-5, with 8 bases matching TRBD1. Germline V gene data show CDR1 as MNHNY and CDR2 as SVGAGI (reference sequence). V lost 2 bases and J lost 1; bases outside the gene matches: 10. The CDR3 has 18 residues. The CDR3, as DNA: TGTGCCAGCAGTTACGGCACAGGGGGAGACGGAAGCAATCAGCCCCAGCATTTT. Its translation is CASSYGTGGDGSNQPQHF.

This clonotype was recorded many times. The chain joins TRBV19 to TRBJ1-5, with a possible D match to TRBD1 (5 bases). Trimming pared 3 bases from V and 4 bases from J, leaving 7 bases between. Germline loops: CDR1 LNHDA, CDR2 SQIVND (reference sequence). The CDR3 is made up of 13 amino acids. This CDR3 is CASSIGGNQPQHF. The DNA for the CDR3 is TGTGCCAGTAGTATTGGGGGAAATCAGCCCCAGCATTTT.

This clonotype has more than one count but fewer than ten. The rearrangement joins TRBV5-6 to TRBJ2-7; TRBD2 matches 13 bases. V was clipped by 4 bases and J by 9 bases; unmatched bases: 7. The CDR3 spans 14 residues. The V gene's germline CDR1 is SGHDT and CDR2 YYEEEE. Here the CDR3 DNA reads TGTGCCAGCAGCCTGACTAGCGGGAGGCTGGGGCAGTACTTC. Amino acids: CASSLTSGRLGQYF.

This clonotype showed up just a few times. The genes are TRBV18 and TRBJ2-2, with TRBD2 identical over 10 bases. Germline CDR1 is KGHSH and CDR2 is LQKENI. CDR3 size: 15 residues. Trimming removed 6 bases from V and 3 bases from J; junction bases left unmatched: 4. This CDR3 reads CASSLAGADTGELFF. CDR3 nucleotide sequence: TGTGCCAGCTCGCTAGCGGGGGCGGACACCGGGGAGCTGTTTTTT.

This clonotype was seen at least ten times. The V gene is TRBV12-3 or TRBV12-4, the J gene TRBJ1-2; TRBD1 might be the D (5 bases). Trimming cost V 0 bases and J 6 bases, with 11 bases left between them. The CDR3 spans 14 residues. The CDR3 bases are TGTGCCAGCAGTTTAGCGAGGGGCCTGGATGGCTACACCTTC. Encoded protein: CASSLARGLDGYTF.

This rearrangement joins TRBV6-2 or TRBV6-3 to TRBJ2-3; either TRBD1 or TRBD2 may supply D (6 bases each). The CDR3 totals 17 residues. The V end lost 2 bases, the J end lost 2 bases, and 17 bases lay between the germline ends. Germline CDR1 MNHEY, CDR2 SVGEGT. CDR3: CASSYGSRRGLTDTQYF. CDR3 bases: TGTGCCAGCAGTTACGGCTCACGCAGGGGACTCACAGATACGCAGTATTTT.

In its sample, this clonotype was seen a few times. The J gene is TRBJ1-2, the V gene TRBV5-6; D is undetermined. Germline V gives CDR1 SGHDT, CDR2 YYEEEE. V was trimmed by 9 bases and J by 8 bases, leaving 23 bases between them. The CDR3 is 14 residues long. The CDR3 loop is CATTKDPIVGGYTF. CDR3 sequence (DNA): TGTGCCACCACCAAGGATCCTATCGTGGGCGGCTACACCTTC.

This clonotype is deemed medium-sized (0.01 to 0.1%). The J gene is TRBJ2-3, the V gene TRBV6-1, with 7 bases matching TRBD1. Germline V gives CDR1 MNHNS, CDR2 SASEGT. This CDR3 contains 14 residues. The DNA for the CDR3 is TGTGTCACCGCACGGGACAGCGTCACAGATACGCAGTATTTT. This sequence encodes CVTARDSVTDTQYF.

In its sample, this clonotype was seen many times. The rearrangement joins TRBV20-1 to TRBJ2-3, with a possible D match to TRBD2 (5 bases). Deletions cut 6 bases from V and 3 bases from J, with 13 bases between. The length of the CDR3 is 13 residues. Looked up from germline, CDR1 is DFQATT and CDR2 is SNEGSKA (reference sequence). The CDR3 DNA reads as TGCAGTGCGGATCCTCCGGGGACAGATACGCAGTATTTT. This translates into CSADPPGTDTQYF.

This clonotype turned up a few times. V is TRBV28 and J is TRBJ2-5; TRBD1 matches at 10 bases. The CDR3 has 13 residues. V lost 2 bases and J lost 7; bases outside the gene matches: 1. From germline, CDR1 is MDHEN and CDR2 SYDVKM. The CDR3 here is CASSLGDRGTQYF. In DNA, the CDR3 is TGTGCCAGCAGTTTAGGGGACAGGGGGACCCAGTACTTC.

The V and J genes are TRBV27 and TRBJ2-2; tentative D call: TRBD1 (6 bases). CDR1 is MNHEY and CDR2 is SMNVEV in the germline V gene (reference sequence). CDR3 length: 15 amino acids. The V end lost 8 bases, the J end lost 3 bases, and 16 bases lay between the germline ends. The DNA of the CDR3 is TGTGCCAGCCTCTACCGAGGGGGATACACCGGGGAGCTGTTTTTT. This translates into CASLYRGGYTGELFF.

This clonotype was seen at least ten times. The junction differs from germline at one of its ends, possibly a read error. The gene calls are TRBV13 and TRBJ1-2; 7 nucleotides agree with TRBD1. This CDR3 has 14 residues. Germline V lookup: CDR1 PRHDT, CDR2 FYEKMQ (reference sequence). CDR3 sequence: CASSVGGRDYGYTF. The CDR3 nucleotides are TGTGCCAGCAGCGTAGGGGGCAGAGACTATGGCTACACCTTC.

This clonotype was counted between two and nine times. V gene TRBV30 combines with J gene TRBJ2-1; D not certain. The CDR3 extends over 12 amino acids. Deletions cut 2 bases from V and 7 bases from J, with 9 bases between. In germline, CDR1 is GTSNPN, CDR2 SVGIG (reference sequence). The DNA for the CDR3 is TGTGCCTGGAGTCCGCCGAGTAATGAGCAGTTCTTC. Amino acids: CAWSPPSNEQFF.

This clonotype was counted at least ten times. The chain is built from TRBV6-1 and TRBJ1-3; 8 positions match TRBD1. This CDR3 region has 14 residues. V shed 6 bases and J 4 bases; nucleotides not matched to a gene: 5. The germline gives CDR1 MNHNS, CDR2 SASEGT. The CDR3 DNA reads as TGTGCCAGCAGCTCGACAGGGGTCGGAAACACCATATATTTT. It encodes CASSSTGVGNTIYF.

This clonotype was counted many times. The chain carries TRBV6-6 and TRBJ1-5; 8 bases are shared with TRBD1. Per the germline V gene, CDR1 is MNHNY and CDR2 is SVGAGI (reference sequence). CDR3 length equals 20 residues. Losses at the gene ends were 1 base for V and 0 bases for J; bases not matched to a gene: 14. The CDR3 DNA reads as TGTGCCAGCAGTTACTTTCGAGGGGACAGGACAGCCTCTAGCAATCAGCCCCAGCATTTT. It translates to CASSYFRGDRTASSNQPQHF.

This clonotype has at least ten counts. The chain uses TRBV6-1 and TRBJ2-3, with unresolved D. Trimming cost V 5 bases and J 7 bases, with 7 bases left between them. The germline V gene encodes CDR1 MNHNS and CDR2 SASEGT. The CDR3 length is 11 residues. This CDR3 is CASSTGNTQYF. CDR3 DNA sequence: TGTGCCAGCAGTACCGGAAATACGCAGTATTTT.

This clonotype appeared many times. The chain uses TRBV19 and TRBJ1-5, with D hard to call. Germline V gives CDR1 LNHDA, CDR2 SQIVND (reference sequence). The CDR3 has 15 residues. Trimming stripped 2 bases from V and 5 bases from J, with 13 bases between. The CDR3 DNA follows: TGTGCCAGTAGTATAAAACCGGGGAGTCATCAGCCCCAGCATTTT. Protein product: CASSIKPGSHQPQHF.

V and J are TRBV5-6 and TRBJ2-5; TRBD2 is a possible D gene (6 bases). CDR3 size: 15 residues. Germline lookup yields CDR1 SGHDT and CDR2 YYEEEE. V shed 4 bases and J shed 4 bases, with 17 bases lying between them. CDR3 protein: CASSPGLTVIETQYF. The CDR3 nucleotides read TGTGCCAGCAGCCCAGGACTAACGGTGATAGAGACCCAGTACTTC.